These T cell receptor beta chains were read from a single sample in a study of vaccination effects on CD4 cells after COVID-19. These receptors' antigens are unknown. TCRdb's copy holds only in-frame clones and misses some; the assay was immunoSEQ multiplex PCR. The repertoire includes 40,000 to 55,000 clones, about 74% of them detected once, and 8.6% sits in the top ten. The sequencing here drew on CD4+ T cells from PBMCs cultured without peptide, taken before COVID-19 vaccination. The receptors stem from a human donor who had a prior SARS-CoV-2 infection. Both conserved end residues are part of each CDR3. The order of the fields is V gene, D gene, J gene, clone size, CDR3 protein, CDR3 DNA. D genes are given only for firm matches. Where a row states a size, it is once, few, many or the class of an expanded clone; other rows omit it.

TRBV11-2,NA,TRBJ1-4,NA,CASSHGGGYEKLFF,TGTGCCAGCAGCCACGGGGGCGGATATGAAAAACTGTTTTTT
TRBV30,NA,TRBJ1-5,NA,CAWSSGVSRVDQPQHF,TGTGCCTGGAGTTCTGGGGTTTCCCGGGTCGATCAGCCCCAGCATTTT
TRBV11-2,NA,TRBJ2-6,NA,CASSSRTILGGANVLTF,TGTGCCAGCAGCTCACGAACCATTCTGGGGGGGGCCAACGTCCTGACTTTC
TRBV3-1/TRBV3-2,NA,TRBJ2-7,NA,CASSQDSLFTGARDPSYEQYF,TGTGCCAGCAGCCAAGATAGCCTTTTTACGGGTGCCAGGGACCCCTCCTACGAGCAGTACTTC
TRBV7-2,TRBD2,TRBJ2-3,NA,CASNRQRGGTDTQYF,TGTGCCAGCAACCGTCAGCGGGGAGGTACAGATACGCAGTATTTT
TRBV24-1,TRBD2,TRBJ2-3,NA,CATSDLRIGRAGADTQYF,TGTGCCACCAGTGATTTGCGAATCGGGAGGGCTGGTGCAGATACGCAGTATTTT
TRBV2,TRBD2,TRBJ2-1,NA,CASRYGTSGNYNEQFF,TGTGCCAGCAGGTACGGGACTAGCGGGAACTACAATGAGCAGTTCTTC
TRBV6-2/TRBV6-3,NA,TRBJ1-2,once,CASSYSKADYGYTF,TGTGCCAGCAGTTACTCGAAAGCAGACTATGGCTACACCTTC
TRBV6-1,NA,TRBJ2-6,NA,CASSERVTGANVLTF,TGTGCCAGCAGTGAACGGGTCACCGGGGCCAACGTCCTGACTTTC
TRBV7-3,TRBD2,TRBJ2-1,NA,CASSLRSGRTVEQFF,TGTGCCAGCAGCTTAAGAAGCGGGAGAACTGTTGAGCAGTTCTTC
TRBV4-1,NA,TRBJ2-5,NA,CASSQASLQETQYF,TGCGCCAGCAGCCAAGCATCTCTACAAGAGACCCAGTACTTC
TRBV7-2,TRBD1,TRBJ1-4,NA,CASSWDRYNEKLFF,TGTGCCAGCAGCTGGGACAGATATAATGAAAAACTGTTTTTT
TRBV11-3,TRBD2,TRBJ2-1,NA,CASSLDPGVAGRDEQFF,TGTGCCAGCAGCTTAGATCCAGGGGTAGCGGGGAGGGATGAGCAGTTCTTC
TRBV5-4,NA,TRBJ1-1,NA,CASSLSRWTEAFF,TGTGCCAGCAGCTTGTCCCGGTGGACTGAAGCTTTCTTT
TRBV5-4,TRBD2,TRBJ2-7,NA,CASSYGTSESSEQYF,TGTGCCAGCAGCTATGGGACTAGCGAGTCGTCGGAACAGTACTTC
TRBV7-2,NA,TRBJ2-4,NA,CASSLVASSIVSIQYF,TGTGCCAGCAGCTTAGTTGCTAGCTCGATCGTCAGCATTCAGTACTTC
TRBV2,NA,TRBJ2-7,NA,CASKRTLLAGLEQYF,TGTGCCAGCAAGCGGACACTTTTAGCAGGGCTCGAGCAGTACTTC
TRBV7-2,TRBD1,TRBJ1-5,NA,CASSLGTGNNQPQHF,TGTGCCAGCAGCTTAGGGACAGGGAACAATCAGCCCCAGCATTTT
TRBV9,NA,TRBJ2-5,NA,CASSVRSEETQYF,TGTGCCAGCAGCGTCCGCTCGGAGGAGACCCAGTACTTC
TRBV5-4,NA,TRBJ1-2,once,CASSLINYGYTF,TGTGCCAGCAGCTTAATCAACTATGGCTACACCTTC